This T cell receptor beta chain was captured in a study of cytomegalovirus exposure and HLA in healthy donors. PCR was performed using 60 Vbeta and 13 Jbeta primers. The repertoire was sequenced with immunoSEQ multiplex PCR; TCRdb's copy has only in-frame clones and lacks some. This sample has more than 110,000 clones, with roughly 80% found just once. CDR3 length: 16 amino acids. Germline CDR1 is SGHTA and CDR2 is FQGNSA. V lost 1 base to trimming and J lost 4 bases; unmatched junction nucleotides: 9. To note about this clone: Its target is unknown.

Overall study findings and caveats: There were several of the most significant clusters that appeared linked to common viral pathogens in a later analysis. Using a false discovery rate of 0.05, a later analysis showed that approximately 17,000 TCR beta sequences were associated with HLA alleles. The classifier reportedly diagnosed cytomegalovirus status with high specificity and sensitivity.

The sequenced sample was PBMCs. The V gene is TRBV7-2, the J gene TRBJ1-2; 7 bases are shared with TRBD1. The sequence came from a man between 18 and 29 years old in good health and CMV-seronegative. The CDR3, as DNA: TGTGCCAGCAGCTTAGTAGCAGGGGGGCAAGGCTATGGCTACACCTTC. Translated: CASSLVAGGQGYGYTF.